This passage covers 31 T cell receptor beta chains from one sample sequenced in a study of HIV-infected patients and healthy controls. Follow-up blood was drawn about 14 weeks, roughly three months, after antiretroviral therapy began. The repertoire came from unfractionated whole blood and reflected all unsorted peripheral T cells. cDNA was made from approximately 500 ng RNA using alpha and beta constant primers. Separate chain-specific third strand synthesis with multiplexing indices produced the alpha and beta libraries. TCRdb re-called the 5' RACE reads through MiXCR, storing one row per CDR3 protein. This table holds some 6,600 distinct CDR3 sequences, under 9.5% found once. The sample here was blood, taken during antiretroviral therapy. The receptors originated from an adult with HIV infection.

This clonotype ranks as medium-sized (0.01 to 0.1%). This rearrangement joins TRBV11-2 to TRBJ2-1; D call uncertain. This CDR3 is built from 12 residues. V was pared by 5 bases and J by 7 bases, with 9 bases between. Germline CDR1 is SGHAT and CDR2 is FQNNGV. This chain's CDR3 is CASSHERNEQFF. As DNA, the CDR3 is TGTGCCAGCAGCCACGAACGAAATGAGCAGTTCTTC.

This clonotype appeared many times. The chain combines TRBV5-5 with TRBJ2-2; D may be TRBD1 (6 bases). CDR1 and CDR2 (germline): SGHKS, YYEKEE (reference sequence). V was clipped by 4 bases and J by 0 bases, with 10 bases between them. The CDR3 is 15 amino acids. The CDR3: CASSQDSANTGELFF. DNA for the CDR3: TGTGCCAGCAGCCAGGACAGCGCGAACACCGGGGAGCTGTTTTTT. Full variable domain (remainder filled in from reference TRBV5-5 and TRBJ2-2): DAGVTQSPTHLIKTRGQQVTLRCSPISGHKSVSWYQQVLGQGPQFIFQYYEKEERGRGNFPDRFSARQFPNYSSELNVNALLLGDSALYLCASSQDSANTGELFFGEGSRLTVL.

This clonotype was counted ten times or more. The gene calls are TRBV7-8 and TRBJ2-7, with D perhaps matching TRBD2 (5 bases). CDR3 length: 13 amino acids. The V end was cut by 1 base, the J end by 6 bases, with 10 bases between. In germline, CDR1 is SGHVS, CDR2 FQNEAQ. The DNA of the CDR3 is TGTGCCAGCAGCTTAGTCGAGGCGGGCGAGCAGTACTTC. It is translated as CASSLVEAGEQYF.

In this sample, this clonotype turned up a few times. The CDR3 sequence is CASRNSYEQYF. CDR3 nucleotides: TGTGCCAGCAGAAACTCCTACGAGCAGTACTTC. The chain has TRBV27 and TRBJ2-7; D unresolved. The CDR3 is 11 residues long. Trimming pared 6 bases from V and 0 bases from J, leaving 3 bases between. Germline V gene data show CDR1 as MNHEY and CDR2 as SMNVEV (reference sequence).

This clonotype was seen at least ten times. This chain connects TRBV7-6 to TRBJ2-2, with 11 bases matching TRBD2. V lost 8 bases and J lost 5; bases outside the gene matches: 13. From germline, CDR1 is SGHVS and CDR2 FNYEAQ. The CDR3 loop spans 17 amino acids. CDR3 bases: TGTGCCAGCGGGCGGGAACTAGCGGGAGATGGTACCGGGGAGCTGTTTTTT. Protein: CASGRELAGDGTGELFF. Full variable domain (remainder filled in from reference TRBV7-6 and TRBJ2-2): GAGVSQSPRYKVTKRGQDVALRCDPISGHVSLYWYRQALGQGPEFLTYFNYEAQQDKSGLPNDRFSAERPEGSISTLTIQRTEQRDSAMYRCASGRELAGDGTGELFFGEGSRLTVL.

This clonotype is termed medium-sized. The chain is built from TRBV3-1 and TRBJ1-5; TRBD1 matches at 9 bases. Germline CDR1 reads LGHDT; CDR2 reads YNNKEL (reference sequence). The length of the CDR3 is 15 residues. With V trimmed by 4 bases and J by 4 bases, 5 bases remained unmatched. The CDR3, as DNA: TGTGCCAGCAGCCCGGACAGGGGAGGAAATCAGCCCCAGCATTTT. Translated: CASSPDRGGNQPQHF.

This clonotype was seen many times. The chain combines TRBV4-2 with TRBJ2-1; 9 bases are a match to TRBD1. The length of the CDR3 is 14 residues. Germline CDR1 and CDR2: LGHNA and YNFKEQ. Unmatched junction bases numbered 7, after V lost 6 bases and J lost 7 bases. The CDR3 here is CASSREDRGNEQFF. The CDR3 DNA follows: TGTGCCAGCAGTCGTGAGGACAGGGGTAATGAGCAGTTCTTC.

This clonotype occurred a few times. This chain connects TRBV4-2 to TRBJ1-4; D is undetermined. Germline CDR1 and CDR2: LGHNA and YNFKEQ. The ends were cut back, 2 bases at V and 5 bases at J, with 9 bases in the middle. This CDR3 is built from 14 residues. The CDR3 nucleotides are TGTGCCAGCAGCCAACCGGGTTTGAATGAAAAACTGTTTTTT. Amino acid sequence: CASSQPGLNEKLFF.

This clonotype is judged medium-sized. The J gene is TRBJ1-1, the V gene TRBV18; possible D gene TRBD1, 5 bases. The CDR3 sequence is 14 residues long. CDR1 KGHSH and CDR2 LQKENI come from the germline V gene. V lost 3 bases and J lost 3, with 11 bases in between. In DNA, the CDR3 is TGTGCCAGCTCACCGGGGAGCAGGGACACTGAAGCTTTCTTT. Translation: CASSPGSRDTEAFF.

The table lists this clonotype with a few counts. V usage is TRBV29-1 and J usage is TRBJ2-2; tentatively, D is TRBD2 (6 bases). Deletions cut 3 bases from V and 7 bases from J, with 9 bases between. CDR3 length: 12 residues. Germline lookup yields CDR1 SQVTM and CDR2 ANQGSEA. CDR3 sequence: CSVDGGGGELFF. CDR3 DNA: TGCAGCGTTGACGGGGGTGGCGGGGAGCTGTTTTTT.

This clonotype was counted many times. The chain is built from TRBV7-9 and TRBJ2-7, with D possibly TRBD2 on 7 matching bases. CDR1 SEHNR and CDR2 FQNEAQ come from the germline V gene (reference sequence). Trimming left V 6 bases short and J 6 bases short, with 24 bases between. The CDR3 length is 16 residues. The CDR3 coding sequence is TGTGCCAGCAGATTAAGAGGAAGGGGGGGGAGCGGCGAGCAGTACTTC. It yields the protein CASRLRGRGGSGEQYF.

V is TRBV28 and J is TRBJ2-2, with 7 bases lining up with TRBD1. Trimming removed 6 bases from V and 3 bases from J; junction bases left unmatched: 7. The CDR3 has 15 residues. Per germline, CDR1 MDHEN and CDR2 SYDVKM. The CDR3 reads CASRPGTVDTGELFF. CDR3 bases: TGTGCCAGCAGACCCGGGACAGTAGACACCGGGGAGCTGTTTTTT.

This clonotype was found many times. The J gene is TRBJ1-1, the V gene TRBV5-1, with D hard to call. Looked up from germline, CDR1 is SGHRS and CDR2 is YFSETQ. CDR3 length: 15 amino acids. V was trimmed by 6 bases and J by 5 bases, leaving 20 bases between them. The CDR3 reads CASKRTPELRTEAFF. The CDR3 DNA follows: TGCGCCAGCAAGAGGACCCCCGAACTCAGAACTGAAGCTTTCTTT.

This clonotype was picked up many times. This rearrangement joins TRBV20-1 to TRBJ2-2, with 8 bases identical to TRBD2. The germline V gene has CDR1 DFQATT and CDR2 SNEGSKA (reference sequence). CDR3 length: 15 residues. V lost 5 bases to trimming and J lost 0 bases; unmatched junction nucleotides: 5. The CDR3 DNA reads TGCAGTGCTTCTCTAGCGGGCGCGAACACCGGGGAGCTGTTTTTT. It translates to CSASLAGANTGELFF.

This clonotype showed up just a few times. CDR3 DNA: TGTGCCAGCAGTGAGGACCGCGCTAATGAAAAACTGTTTTTT. The encoded protein is CASSEDRANEKLFF. The V gene is TRBV28, the J gene TRBJ1-4; D not certain. The V end lost 5 bases, the J end lost 3 bases, and 10 bases lay between the germline ends. This CDR3 has 14 amino acids. CDR1 and CDR2 (germline): MDHEN, SYDVKM. Using reference TRBV28 and TRBJ1-4 for the parts outside the CDR3, the full variable domain is DVKVTQSSRYLVKRTGEKVFLECVQDMDHENMFWYRQDPGLGLRLIYFSYDVKMKEKGDIPEGYSVSREKKERFSLILESASTNQTSMYLCASSEDRANEKLFFGSGTQLSVL.

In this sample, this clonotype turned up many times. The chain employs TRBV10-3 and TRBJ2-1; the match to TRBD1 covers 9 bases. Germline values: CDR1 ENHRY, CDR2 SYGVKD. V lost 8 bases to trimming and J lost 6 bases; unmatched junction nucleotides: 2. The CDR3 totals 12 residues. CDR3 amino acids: CAIQTGGNEQFF. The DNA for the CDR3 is TGTGCCATCCAGACAGGGGGCAATGAGCAGTTCTTC.

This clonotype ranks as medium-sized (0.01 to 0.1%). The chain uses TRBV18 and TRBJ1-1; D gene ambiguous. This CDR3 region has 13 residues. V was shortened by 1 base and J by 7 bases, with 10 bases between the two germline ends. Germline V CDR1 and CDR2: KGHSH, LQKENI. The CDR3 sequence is CASSPRGGGEAFF. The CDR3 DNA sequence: TGTGCCAGCTCACCACGGGGAGGAGGTGAAGCTTTCTTT.

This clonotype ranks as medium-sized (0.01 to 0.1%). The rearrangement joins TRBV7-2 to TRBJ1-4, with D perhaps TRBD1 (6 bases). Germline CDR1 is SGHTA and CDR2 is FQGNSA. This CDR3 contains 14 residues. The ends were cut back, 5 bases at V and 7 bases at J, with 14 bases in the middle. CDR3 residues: CASSTQGLREKLFF. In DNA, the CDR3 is TGTGCCAGCAGCACACAGGGTCTGCGTGAAAAACTGTTTTTT.

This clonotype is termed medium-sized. The CDR3 DNA sequence: TGTGCCAGCAGCTTAGGGCGTGCAGCCAAAAACATTCAGTACTTC. This translates into CASSLGRAAKNIQYF. This chain joins TRBV7-2 and TRBJ2-4; no firm D call. CDR1 is SGHTA, CDR2 FQGNSA, per germline. The CDR3 consists of 15 residues. V lost 1 base to trimming and J lost 0 bases, with 7 bases between them.

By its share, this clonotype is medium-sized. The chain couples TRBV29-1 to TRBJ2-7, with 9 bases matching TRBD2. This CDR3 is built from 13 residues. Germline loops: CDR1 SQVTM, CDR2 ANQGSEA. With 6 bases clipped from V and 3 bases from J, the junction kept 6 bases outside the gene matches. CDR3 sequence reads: CSVDLAGSYEQYF. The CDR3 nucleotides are TGCAGCGTGGACCTAGCGGGAAGCTACGAGCAGTACTTC.

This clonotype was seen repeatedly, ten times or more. Here the CDR3 DNA reads TGTGCCAGCAGCGTAAAAACCGGGACTCAGGCAGATACGCAGTATTTT. Encoded protein: CASSVKTGTQADTQYF. The gene calls are TRBV5-5 and TRBJ2-3; a weak D match, TRBD2 (6 bases). The CDR3 runs to 16 residues. Germline V lookup: CDR1 SGHKS, CDR2 YYEKEE (reference sequence). V was clipped by 4 bases and J by 4 bases, with 19 bases between them.

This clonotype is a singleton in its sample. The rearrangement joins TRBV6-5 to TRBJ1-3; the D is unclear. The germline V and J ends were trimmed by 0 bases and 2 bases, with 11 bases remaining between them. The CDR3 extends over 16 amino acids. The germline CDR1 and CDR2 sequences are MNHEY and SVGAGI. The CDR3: CASSYSKPGAGNTIYF. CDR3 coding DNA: TGTGCCAGCAGTTACTCGAAACCTGGGGCTGGAAACACCATATATTTT.

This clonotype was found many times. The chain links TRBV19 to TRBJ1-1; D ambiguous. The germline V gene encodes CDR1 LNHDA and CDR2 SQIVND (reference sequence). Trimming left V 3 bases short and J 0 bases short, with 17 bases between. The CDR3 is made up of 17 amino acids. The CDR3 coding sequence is TGTGCCAGTAGTATTCACGCGGGCTCCCTCATGAACACTGAAGCTTTCTTT. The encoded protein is CASSIHAGSLMNTEAFF.

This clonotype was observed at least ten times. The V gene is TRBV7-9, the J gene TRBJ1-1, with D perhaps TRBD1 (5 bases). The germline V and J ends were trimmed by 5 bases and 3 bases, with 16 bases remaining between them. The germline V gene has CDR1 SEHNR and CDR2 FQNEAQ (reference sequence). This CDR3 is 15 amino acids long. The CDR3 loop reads CASSPPGGVDTEAFF. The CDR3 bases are TGTGCCAGCAGCCCCCCCGGAGGGGTAGACACTGAAGCTTTCTTT.

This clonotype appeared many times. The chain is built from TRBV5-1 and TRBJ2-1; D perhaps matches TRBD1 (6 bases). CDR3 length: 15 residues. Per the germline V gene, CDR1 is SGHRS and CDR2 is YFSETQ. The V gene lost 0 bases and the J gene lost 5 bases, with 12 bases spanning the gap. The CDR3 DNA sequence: TGCGCCAGCAGCTTGGGACAGGAGCGAAACAATGAGCAGTTCTTC. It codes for CASSLGQERNNEQFF.

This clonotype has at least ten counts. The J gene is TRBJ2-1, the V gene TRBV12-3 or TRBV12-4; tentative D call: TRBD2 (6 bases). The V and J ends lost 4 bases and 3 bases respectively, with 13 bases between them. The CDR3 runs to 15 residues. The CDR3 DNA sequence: TGTGCCAGCAGTTCGCCGCGGGGTCGCTACAATGAGCAGTTCTTC. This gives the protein CASSSPRGRYNEQFF.

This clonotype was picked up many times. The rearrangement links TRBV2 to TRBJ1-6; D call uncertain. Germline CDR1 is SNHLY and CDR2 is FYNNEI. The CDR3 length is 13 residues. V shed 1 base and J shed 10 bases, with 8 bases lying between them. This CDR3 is CASSEGVRSPLHF. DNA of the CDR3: TGTGCCAGCAGTGAAGGGGTTCGCTCACCCCTCCACTTT. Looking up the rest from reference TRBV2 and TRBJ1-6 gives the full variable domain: EPEVTQTPSHQVTQMGQEVILRCVPISNHLYFYWYRQILGQKVEFLVSFYNNEISEKSEIFDDQFSVERPDGSNFTLKIRSTKLEDSAMYFCASSEGVRSPLHFGNGTRLTVT.

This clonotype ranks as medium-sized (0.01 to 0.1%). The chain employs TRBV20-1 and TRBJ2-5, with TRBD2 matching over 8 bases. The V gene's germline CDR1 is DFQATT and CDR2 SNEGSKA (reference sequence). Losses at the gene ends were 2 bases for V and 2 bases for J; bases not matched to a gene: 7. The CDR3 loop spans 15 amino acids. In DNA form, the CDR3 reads TGCAGTGCTAGAAGTCCGGGAGGGCGTCAAGAGACCCAGTACTTC. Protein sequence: CSARSPGGRQETQYF.

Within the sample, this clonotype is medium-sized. In DNA, the CDR3 is TGTGCCAGCAGCGCAAGCCAGAACACTGAAGCTTTCTTT. Translation: CASSASQNTEAFF. V is TRBV7-2 and J is TRBJ1-1; unclear D gene. Germline CDR1 reads SGHTA; CDR2 reads FQGNSA. CDR3 length equals 13 residues. The V gene lost 5 bases and the J gene lost 1 base, with 8 bases spanning the gap.

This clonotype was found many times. In DNA, the CDR3 is TGTGCCAGCGTTAAGAACACTGAAGCTTTCTTT. Translated, it gives CASVKNTEAFF. The rearrangement joins TRBV6-5 to TRBJ1-1; D remains ambiguous. The CDR3 loop spans 11 amino acids. The germline CDR1 and CDR2 sequences are MNHEY and SVGAGI. Between the trimmed V and J ends, which lost 8 bases and 1 base, there was a span of 5 bases.

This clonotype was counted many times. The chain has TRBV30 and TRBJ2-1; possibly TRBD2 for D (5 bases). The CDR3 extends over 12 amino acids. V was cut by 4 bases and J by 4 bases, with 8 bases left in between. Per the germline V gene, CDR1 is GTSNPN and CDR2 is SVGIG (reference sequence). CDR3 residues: CAWKRTYNEQFF. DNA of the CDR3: TGTGCCTGGAAACGGACTTACAATGAGCAGTTCTTC.